These T cell receptor beta chains were read from a single sample in a study of blood T cell repertoires in COVID-19. Data came from immunoSEQ multiplex PCR; TCRdb stores just in-frame clones and leaves some out. In the table there are some 150,000 clones, more than 80% of which are singletons. The source material was peripheral blood. These receptors were collected from a human donor with acute or convalescent COVID-19. The donor label of this sample is uncertain. CDR3s include the opening cysteine and the closing phenylalanine or tryptophan. Fields, in order: V gene, CDR3 protein.

v_gene: TRBV7-9; CDR3aa: CASSSLGAYTEAFF
v_gene: TRBV4-1; CDR3aa: CASSQDKGQGSEQYF
v_gene: TRBV11-2; CDR3aa: CASSLDRGDEQFF
v_gene: TRBV3-1/TRBV3-2; CDR3aa: CASSHVRDRANSPLHF
v_gene: TRBV4-1; CDR3aa: CASSQGPADRGNQPQHF
v_gene: TRBV7-6; CDR3aa: CASRGQGIAEAFF
v_gene: TRBV19; CDR3aa: CASSLGGIYEQYF
v_gene: TRBV20-1; CDR3aa: CSASPRQGWTDTQYF
v_gene: TRBV4-1; CDR3aa: CASSLGTDNSPLHF
v_gene: TRBV7-2; CDR3aa: CASSLGAGGPYEQFF
v_gene: TRBV13; CDR3aa: CASSLLEGETEAFF
v_gene: TRBV6-5; CDR3aa: CASSHRGGSYGYTF
v_gene: TRBV5-6; CDR3aa: CASSRDRSFEAFF
v_gene: TRBV23-1; CDR3aa: CASSPRDRVADTQYF
v_gene: TRBV11-3; CDR3aa: CASSFKGGPLNEQFF
v_gene: TRBV4-2; CDR3aa: CASSQDLGGRDTKETQYF
v_gene: TRBV9; CDR3aa: CASSGGLAYNEQFF
v_gene: TRBV14; CDR3aa: CASSQVGRGEEKLFF
v_gene: TRBV7-9; CDR3aa: CAGGPFLSGGNEQFF
v_gene: TRBV30; CDR3aa: CAWAGPGGNEQFF
v_gene: TRBV10-1; CDR3aa: CASSSGLRTEAFF
v_gene: TRBV27; CDR3aa: CASRSAGGYGYTF
v_gene: TRBV11-2; CDR3aa: CASSLVDRAYNEQFF
v_gene: TRBV5-4; CDR3aa: CASRQTGIYGYTF
v_gene: TRBV5-1; CDR3aa: CASSPGQGRTDTQYF
v_gene: TRBV5-1; CDR3aa: CASSAHETGPGELFF
v_gene: TRBV10-3; CDR3aa: CAISDGVMNTEAFF
v_gene: TRBV24-1; CDR3aa: CATSGGGQGGNEQFF
v_gene: TRBV2; CDR3aa: CASSGTGANTGELFF
v_gene: TRBV4-1; CDR3aa: CASSPSILARGTGELFF
v_gene: TRBV29-1; CDR3aa: CSLGEGWGGKTQYF
v_gene: TRBV5-1; CDR3aa: CASSLGDRGINTEAFF
v_gene: TRBV24-1; CDR3aa: CATSDSRGGGNQPQHF
v_gene: TRBV2; CDR3aa: CASTGDRGQSQPQHF
v_gene: TRBV5-1; CDR3aa: CASSFGPGGPYSNQPQHF
v_gene: TRBV4-2; CDR3aa: CASSPTGTSSGNTIYF
v_gene: TRBV7-2; CDR3aa: CASQKDRADYGYTF
v_gene: TRBV12-3/TRBV12-4; CDR3aa: CASSRQVHQPQHF
v_gene: TRBV5-1; CDR3aa: CASSLAGGGVRTEAFF
v_gene: TRBV6-5; CDR3aa: CASSYHRRASSYGYTF
v_gene: TRBV19; CDR3aa: CASSTTGTGGYGYTF
v_gene: TRBV3-1/TRBV3-2; CDR3aa: CASSQGGTGLRGNTEAFF
v_gene: TRBV7-2; CDR3aa: CASSPREGAYNEQFF
v_gene: TRBV2; CDR3aa: CASRGLTGSSYEQYF
v_gene: TRBV6-5; CDR3aa: CASSPPGGLTDTQYF
v_gene: TRBV18; CDR3aa: CASSPQGMAQHF